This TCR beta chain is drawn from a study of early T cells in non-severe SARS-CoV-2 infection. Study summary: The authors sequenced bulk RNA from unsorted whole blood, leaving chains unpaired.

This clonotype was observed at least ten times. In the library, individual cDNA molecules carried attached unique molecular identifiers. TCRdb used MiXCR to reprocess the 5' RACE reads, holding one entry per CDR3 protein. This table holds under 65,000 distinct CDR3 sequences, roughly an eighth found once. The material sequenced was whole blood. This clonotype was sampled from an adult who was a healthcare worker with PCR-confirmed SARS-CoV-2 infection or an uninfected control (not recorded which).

The CDR3 DNA reads TGTGCCAGCAGCCCGCGAGGGGTAATCGGAAGGACTTCTGGGGCCAACGTCCTGACTTTC. Translation gives CASSPRGVIGRTSGANVLTF. The chain uses TRBV7-2 and TRBJ2-6; D may correspond to TRBD1 or TRBD2 (5 bases each). Germline loops: CDR1 SGHTA, CDR2 FQGNSA. The V end lost 5 bases, the J end lost 1 base, and 24 bases lay between the germline ends. The CDR3 length is 20 residues.